The T cell receptor (beta chain) described here comes from a study of blood T cell repertoires in COVID-19. Looking at the study overall: Samples came from the United States, Italy and Spain, spanning acute and convalescent COVID-19.

Using immunoSEQ multiplex PCR, the repertoire was profiled, and TCRdb retains in-frame clones only, with some absent. The sample lists about 140,000 clones; roughly four fifths were seen once. Germline-derived CDR1 and CDR2 are WNHNN and SYGVQD (reference sequence). V was pared by 3 bases and J by 0 bases, with 5 bases between. The CDR3 runs to 13 residues. This TCR was sampled from a woman of 80 years or more with active or convalescent COVID-19. The V gene is TRBV10-1, the J gene TRBJ2-5; the D is unclear. The sequenced sample consisted of peripheral blood. CDR3 residues: CASSDQDQETQYF. The CDR3 DNA reads as TGCGCCAGCAGTGACCAGGACCAAGAGACCCAGTACTTC.